These 5 T cell receptor beta chains share one sample of origin, sequenced in a study of cytomegalovirus exposure and HLA in healthy donors. Primers: 60 Vbeta forward and 13 Jbeta reverse. The table came from immunoSEQ multiplex PCR; TCRdb's copy has only in-frame clones and leaves some out. The sample holds approximately 170,000 clones, 70% to 80% seen once. The sequencing input was PBMCs. These receptors came from a woman in her thirties or forties in good health and CMV-seronegative.

The chain is built from TRBV4-1 and TRBJ2-5, with a weak D call TRBD2 (5 bases). The V gene's germline CDR1 is MGHRA and CDR2 YSYEKL. The ends were cut back, 1 base at V and 5 bases at J, with 20 bases in the middle. This CDR3 has 17 amino acids. CDR3 nucleotides: TGCGCCAGCAGCCAAGCTATCGAAACTAGTCTGGTGGAGACCCAGTACTTC. This translates into CASSQAIETSLVETQYF.

The gene calls are TRBV19 and TRBJ1-5; D is unclear. Deletions cut 3 bases from V and 1 base from J, with 4 bases between. Germline V gives CDR1 LNHDA, CDR2 SQIVND (reference sequence). This CDR3 has 13 residues. In nucleotides, the CDR3 is TGTGCCAGTAGTATCCCGAGCAATCAGCCCCAGCATTTT. This translates into CASSIPSNQPQHF.

This clone has a handful of counts. The rearrangement joins TRBV28 to TRBJ2-7; 12 bases line up with TRBD2. The trim removed 4 bases at V and 4 bases at J, leaving 11 bases unmatched. Germline CDR1 is MDHEN and CDR2 is SYDVKM. There are 17 residues in the CDR3. CDR3 sequence (DNA): TGTGCCAGCAGTTCGCTAACCTTCGGGACTAGCGGGTACGAGCAGTACTTC. Its protein product is CASSSLTFGTSGYEQYF.

The rearrangement joins TRBV10-3 to TRBJ2-5; weak D call: TRBD2 (6 bases). V shed 3 bases and J shed 3 bases, with 8 bases lying between them. The CDR3 totals 13 residues. Germline CDR1 ENHRY, CDR2 SYGVKD. CDR3 region: CAISEQREETQYF. The CDR3 DNA follows: TGTGCCATCAGTGAACAGCGGGAAGAGACCCAGTACTTC.

This clone was counted only a few times. The chain employs TRBV5-4 and TRBJ2-3, with unresolved D. CDR1 is SGHNT, CDR2 YYREEE, per germline (reference sequence). V was shortened by 0 bases and J by 3 bases, with 5 bases between the two germline ends. The CDR3 contains 13 residues. CDR3 sequence (DNA): TGTGCCAGCAGCTTGGAGCGTACAGATACGCAGTATTTT. The encoded protein is CASSLERTDTQYF.